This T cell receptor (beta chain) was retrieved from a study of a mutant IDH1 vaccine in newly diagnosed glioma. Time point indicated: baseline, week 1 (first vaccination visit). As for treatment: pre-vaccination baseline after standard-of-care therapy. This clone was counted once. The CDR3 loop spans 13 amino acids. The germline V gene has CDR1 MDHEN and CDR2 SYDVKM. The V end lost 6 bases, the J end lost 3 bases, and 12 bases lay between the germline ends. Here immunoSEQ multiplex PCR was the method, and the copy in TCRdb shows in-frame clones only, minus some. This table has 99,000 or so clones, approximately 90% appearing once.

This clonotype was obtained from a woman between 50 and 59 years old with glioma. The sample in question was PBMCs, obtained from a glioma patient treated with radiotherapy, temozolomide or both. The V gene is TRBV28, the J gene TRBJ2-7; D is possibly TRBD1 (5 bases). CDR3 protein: CASRATVHYEQYF. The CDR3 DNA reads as TGTGCCAGCAGAGCGACAGTACACTACGAGCAGTACTTC.